This TCR beta chain appears in the sequencing data of a study of a mutant IDH1 vaccine in newly diagnosed glioma. On the study more broadly: In weeks 1, 3, 5, 7, 11, 15, 19 and 23, patients were vaccinated. Treated patients had a mean age of about 40 years and an approximately 62% male, around 40% female split. Earlier care involved radiotherapy, temozolomide, or both, and the majority received both.

Points on this clone: Its antigen is not identified.

Regarding time point: week 23, last vaccination. Alongside topical imiquimod, each dose of vaccine comprised 300 ug of mutant IDH1 20-mer peptide. Donors had new WHO grade 3 or 4 IDH1-mutant, ATRX-lost astrocytomas. Sequencing was performed with immunoSEQ multiplex PCR; in TCRdb, only in-frame clones are kept and a portion is missing. The sample lists roughly 60,000 clones; approximately 84% were seen once. Germline CDR1 MDHEN, CDR2 SYDVKM. The CDR3 is made up of 12 amino acids. The V end was cut by 4 bases, the J end by 11 bases, with 12 bases between. This TCR was sampled from a man aged 25 to 40 with glioma. The starting material was PBMCs, obtained from a glioma patient whose treatment included an IDH1 peptide vaccine. The V gene is TRBV28, the J gene TRBJ1-5; D is unresolved. CDR3 amino acids: CASSSPRRAQHF. Here the CDR3 DNA reads TGTGCCAGCAGTTCCCCCCGTCGGGCCCAGCATTTT.